The 10 T cell receptor beta chains listed next were all sequenced from one sample in a study of shared clonotypes between healthy human individuals. The assay was immunoSEQ multiplex PCR, and TCRdb's table has in-frame clones only and misses some. The sample records millions of clones, more than 90% being singletons. Sequenced input: naive CD4+ T cells sorted from blood. Regarding subset: CD45RA+ positively selected. The receptors derive from a man between 18 and 35 years old in good health.

The count of this clone is one. The V call is TRBV7-9, the J call TRBJ1-1; TRBD1 might be the D (5 bases). CDR1 SEHNR and CDR2 FQNEAQ come from the germline V gene (reference sequence). CDR3 size: 13 residues. The V gene lost 3 bases and the J gene lost 11 bases, with 16 bases spanning the gap. CDR3 sequence (DNA): TGTGCCAGCAGCTTCGGGGAGGGGAGTACGGCTTTCTTT. Its translation is CASSFGEGSTAFF.

The gene calls are TRBV10-2 and TRBJ2-3; 9 nucleotides align to TRBD1. There are 14 residues in the CDR3. Germline V gene sequence: CDR1 WSHSY, CDR2 SAAADI. Unmatched junction bases numbered 5, after V lost 6 bases and J lost 4 bases. CDR3 sequence (DNA): TGCGCCAGCAGGGGGGGACAGGGCGCAGATACGCAGTATTTT. Translated: CASRGGQGADTQYF.

As for this clone: Other DNA sequences in the sample encode the same CDR3. The CDR3 is CASSVSMNTEAFF. The CDR3 DNA follows: TGTGCCAGCAGTGTCTCGATGAACACTGAAGCTTTCTTT. The chain is built from TRBV2 and TRBJ1-1; D is ambiguous. The germline V gene encodes CDR1 SNHLY and CDR2 FYNNEI. CDR3 size: 13 residues. V lost 4 bases to trimming and J lost 0 bases, with 6 bases between them.

Details on this clone: Other nucleotide sequences in the sample specify the same CDR3. The chain carries TRBV6-5 and TRBJ2-7; 11 positions match TRBD2. V trimming: 0 bases; J trimming: 2 bases; junction bases outside the gene matches: 3. CDR1 and CDR2 from the germline V gene are MNHEY and SVGAGI. There are 16 residues in the CDR3. CDR3 loop: CASSYSGTSGPYEQYF. Here the CDR3 DNA reads TGTGCCAGCAGTTACTCAGGGACTAGCGGCCCCTACGAGCAGTACTTC.

This clone came up once. This sequence joins TRBV6-6 and TRBJ1-5; D unresolved. The CDR3 contains 14 residues. Germline CDR1 reads MNHNY; CDR2 reads SVGAGI (reference sequence). V lost 4 bases to trimming and J lost 1 base, with 8 bases between them. The CDR3, as DNA: TGTGCCAGCAGTTCCGGGGAGAGCAATCAGCCCCAGCATTTT. This sequence encodes CASSSGESNQPQHF.

This sequence joins TRBV5-1 and TRBJ1-1; D may be TRBD1 (6 bases). This CDR3 has 15 amino acids. Trimming pared 1 base from V and 1 base from J, leaving 11 bases between. CDR1 is SGHRS and CDR2 is YFSETQ in the germline V gene. The CDR3 region has the DNA TGCGCCAGCAGCTTGCAACAGGGTTGGAACACTGAAGCTTTCTTT. The encoded protein is CASSLQQGWNTEAFF.

The genes are TRBV11-2 and TRBJ1-2; TRBD1 aligns across 7 bases. CDR3 size: 15 residues. V trimming: 4 bases; J trimming: 2 bases; junction bases outside the gene matches: 7. The germline CDR1 and CDR2 sequences are SGHAT and FQNNGV. DNA of the CDR3: TGTGCCAGCAGCTCCTTACAGGGGCGGAACTATGGCTACACCTTC. Protein product: CASSSLQGRNYGYTF. Complete variable domain (other parts from reference TRBV11-2 and TRBJ1-2): EAGVAQSPRYKIIEKRQSVAFWCNPISGHATLYWYQQILGQGPKLLIQFQNNGVVDDSQLPKDRFSAERLKGVDSTLKIQPAKLEDSAVYLCASSSLQGRNYGYTFGSGTRLTVV.

As concerns this clone: The identical CDR3 is also encoded by other nucleotide sequences in the sample. The chain is built from TRBV7-9 and TRBJ2-3; 8 positions agree with TRBD1. Losses at the gene ends were 4 bases for V and 6 bases for J; bases not matched to a gene: 6. Germline V gives CDR1 SEHNR, CDR2 FQNEAQ (reference sequence). The CDR3 covers 14 residues. The CDR3: CASSSGQGSDTQYF. DNA for the CDR3: TGTGCCAGCAGCTCAGGACAGGGCTCGGATACGCAGTATTTT. The variable domain in full, completed from reference TRBV7-9 and TRBJ2-3, reads DTGVSQNPRHKITKRGQNVTFRCDPISEHNRLYWYRQTLGQGPEFLTYFQNEAQLEKSRLLSDRFSAERPKGSFSTLEIQRTEQGDSAMYLCASSSGQGSDTQYFGPGTRLTVL.

The chain links TRBV5-1 to TRBJ1-2; D unclear. Trimming removed 2 bases at V and 6 bases at J, with 14 bases between. This CDR3 region has 14 residues. Looked up from germline, CDR1 is SGHRS and CDR2 is YFSETQ. CDR3 in amino acids: CASSLGGKPDGYTF. As DNA, the CDR3 is TGCGCCAGCAGCTTAGGAGGGAAACCTGATGGCTACACCTTC.

The chain carries TRBV18 and TRBJ1-1; weak D call: TRBD1 (5 bases). Germline V gene sequence: CDR1 KGHSH, CDR2 LQKENI. This CDR3 spans 15 amino acids. V was pared by 4 bases and J by 0 bases, with 12 bases between. The CDR3 spells CASSRDRGMNTEAFF. CDR3 in DNA: TGTGCCAGCTCACGGGACCGAGGGATGAACACTGAAGCTTTCTTT.